One and the same sample provided the 20 T cell receptor beta chains below, sequenced in a study of early T cells in non-severe SARS-CoV-2 infection. MiXCR, applied by TCRdb to the 5' RACE reads, yields one record per CDR3 protein. Of about 25,000 distinct CDR3 sequences listed, 5.5% are singletons. Sequenced: whole blood. The receptors were sampled from an adult who was a healthcare worker with PCR-confirmed SARS-CoV-2 infection or an uninfected control (not recorded which).

This clonotype was picked up many times. The chain links TRBV6-2 or TRBV6-3 to TRBJ1-5; D is unclear. Per germline, CDR1 MNHEY and CDR2 SVGEGT. The length of the CDR3 is 13 residues. Trimming shortened V by 0 bases and J by 7 bases, and 7 bases separated the two germline ends. CDR3 residues: CASSYSDRQPQHF. The CDR3 nucleotides are TGTGCCAGCAGTTACTCGGATCGGCAGCCCCAGCATTTT.

This clonotype was counted ten times or more. The V and J genes are TRBV5-1 and TRBJ2-1; tentative D call: TRBD1 (6 bases). V shed 1 base and J shed 4 bases, with 9 bases lying between them. The germline V gene has CDR1 SGHRS and CDR2 YFSETQ. This CDR3 contains 14 residues. This chain's CDR3 is CASSLLGGYNEQFF. CDR3 nucleotides: TGCGCCAGCAGCTTGCTAGGGGGTTACAATGAGCAGTTCTTC.

The V call is TRBV18, the J call TRBJ2-5; the D call may be TRBD1 or TRBD2 (5 bases each). The CDR3 is 15 residues long. Trimming took 1 base from V and 1 from J, leaving 10 bases between them. The germline V gene has CDR1 KGHSH and CDR2 LQKENI. CDR3 residues: CASSPRVGRQETQYF. CDR3 nucleotides: TGTGCCAGCTCACCACGGGTGGGACGCCAAGAGACCCAGTACTTC.

This clonotype appeared a few times. The rearrangement joins TRBV4-2 to TRBJ2-1; D could derive from TRBD1 or TRBD2 (5 bases each). Germline V gene sequence: CDR1 LGHNA, CDR2 YNFKEQ. CDR3 length: 15 amino acids. V gave up 0 bases and J gave up 4 bases, with 10 bases separating them. As DNA, the CDR3 is TGTGCCAGCAGCCAAGAAGGGGACCAGTACAATGAGCAGTTCTTC. Encoded protein: CASSQEGDQYNEQFF.

The V call is TRBV5-1, the J call TRBJ1-1, with 9 nucleotides matching TRBD1. The CDR3 runs 15 residues. The germline V gene has CDR1 SGHRS and CDR2 YFSETQ. V lost 2 bases, J lost 4 bases, and 6 bases stayed unmatched. The CDR3 DNA reads TGCGCCAGCAGCTTCACAGGGGGCGCGAGCACTGAAGCTTTCTTT. This encodes CASSFTGGASTEAFF.

This clonotype appeared many times. The V and J genes are TRBV4-3 and TRBJ2-2; TRBD1 agrees at 11 bases. CDR3 size: 16 residues. Trimming took 6 bases from V and 5 from J; bases not matched to a gene: 8. The germline V gene has CDR1 LGHNA and CDR2 YSLEER. CDR3 sequence (DNA): TGCGCCAGCAGTATACACGGGACAGGGGGAACCGGGGAGCTGTTTTTT. It yields the protein CASSIHGTGGTGELFF.

V and J are TRBV7-2 and TRBJ2-7; D is unresolved. This CDR3 is 12 amino acids long. The V end lost 5 bases, the J end lost 3 bases, and 8 bases lay between the germline ends. CDR1 and CDR2 from the germline V gene are SGHTA and FQGNSA. CDR3 in DNA: TGTGCCAGCAGCGCCAATTACTACGAGCAGTACTTC. Its protein is CASSANYYEQYF.

The chain uses TRBV19 and TRBJ2-3; 9 bases match TRBD2. V was clipped by 7 bases and J by 9 bases; unmatched bases: 14. The V gene's germline CDR1 is LNHDA and CDR2 SQIVND (reference sequence). This CDR3 has 15 amino acids. This CDR3 is CASMEQAGGHNTQYF. The CDR3 DNA reads as TGTGCCAGTATGGAACAAGCGGGGGGACACAACACGCAGTATTTT.

In this sample, this clonotype turned up a few times. The V and J genes are TRBV5-6 and TRBJ1-2; no definite D call. V gave up 0 bases and J gave up 6 bases, with 15 bases separating them. Germline V lookup: CDR1 SGHDT, CDR2 YYEEEE. This CDR3 is built from 15 residues. The CDR3 spells CASSLVGGTAHGYTF. The CDR3 nucleotides read TGTGCCAGCAGCTTGGTGGGAGGCACGGCGCATGGCTACACCTTC. Together with reference TRBV5-6 and TRBJ1-2, the CDR3 gives the full variable domain: DAGVTQSPTHLIKTRGQQVTLRCSPKSGHDTVSWYQQALGQGPQFIFQYYEEEERQRGNFPDRFSGHQFPNYSSELNVNALLLGDSALYLCASSLVGGTAHGYTFGSGTRLTVV.

The rearrangement uses TRBV5-1 and TRBJ2-2; D possibly corresponds to TRBD1 (5 bases). Trimming removed 3 bases from V and 3 bases from J, with 18 bases in between. The CDR3 spans 17 residues. The germline gives CDR1 SGHRS, CDR2 YFSETQ. CDR3 region: CASSWTIGVGDTGELFF. The CDR3 bases are TGCGCCAGCAGCTGGACGATAGGGGTTGGGGACACCGGGGAGCTGTTTTTT.

To note about this clonotype: With a much larger clone just one base away, this may be a read error. This chain links TRBV6-2 or TRBV6-3 with TRBJ2-6, with no clear D. V lost 2 bases to trimming and J lost 0 bases, with 5 bases between them. The CDR3 loop spans 15 amino acids. Germline loops: CDR1 MNHEY, CDR2 SVGEGT. The CDR3 nucleotides are TGTGCCAGCAGTTACGGATGCTCTGGGGCCAACGTCCTGACTTTC. Amino acid sequence: CASSYGCSGANVLTF.

This clonotype was seen at least ten times. The CDR3 loop reads CASSPDRDYGYTF. The CDR3 bases are TGTGCCAGCTCACCGGACCGAGACTATGGCTACACCTTC. This rearrangement joins TRBV18 to TRBJ1-2; no definite D call. The ends were cut back, 3 bases at V and 3 bases at J, with 8 bases in the middle. The CDR3 runs 13 residues. Germline V CDR1 and CDR2: KGHSH, LQKENI.

This clonotype was counted between two and nine times. The chain recombines TRBV11-2 with TRBJ2-1; 7 bases are a match to TRBD1. CDR1 and CDR2 (germline): SGHAT, FQNNGV. This CDR3 is 14 amino acids long. V lost 2 bases, J lost 6 bases, and 4 bases stayed unmatched. In nucleotides, the CDR3 is TGTGCCAGCAGCTTAATACAGGGGAGCAATGAGCAGTTCTTC. As protein: CASSLIQGSNEQFF.

V usage is TRBV2 and J usage is TRBJ2-2; TRBD2 matches 8 bases. V lost 7 bases to trimming and J lost 5 bases; unmatched junction nucleotides: 6. The germline gives CDR1 SNHLY, CDR2 FYNNEI. The CDR3 totals 14 residues. In DNA, the CDR3 is TGTGCCAGCATTGCGGGGGGCGGGACCGGGGAGCTGTTTTTT. As protein: CASIAGGGTGELFF.

This clonotype came up a few times. This chain links TRBV7-9 with TRBJ1-1; possibly TRBD1 for D (5 bases). Germline CDR1 reads SEHNR; CDR2 reads FQNEAQ (reference sequence). V was trimmed by 7 bases and J by 1 base, leaving 16 bases between them. The length of the CDR3 is 15 residues. The CDR3 nucleotides read TGTGCCAGCACCCGTATGCCAGGGAAGAACACTGAAGCTTTCTTT. Its translation: CASTRMPGKNTEAFF.

This clonotype was counted ten times or more. The CDR3 DNA reads TGTGCCAGCAGTCCCGGCCTAAATACGCAGTATTTT. Translated: CASSPGLNTQYF. The J gene is TRBJ2-3, the V gene TRBV28; D is unclear. In germline, CDR1 is MDHEN, CDR2 SYDVKM. Trimming removed 5 bases at V and 7 bases at J, with 10 bases between. The CDR3 is 12 residues long. Complete variable domain (other parts from reference TRBV28 and TRBJ2-3): DVKVTQSSRYLVKRTGEKVFLECVQDMDHENMFWYRQDPGLGLRLIYFSYDVKMKEKGDIPEGYSVSREKKERFSLILESASTNQTSMYLCASSPGLNTQYFGPGTRLTVL.

The table lists this clonotype with many counts. V usage is TRBV7-9 and J usage is TRBJ2-7, with D maybe TRBD1 (5 bases). This CDR3 has 15 residues. Between the trimmed V and J ends, which lost 5 bases and 3 bases, there was a span of 17 bases. Germline CDR1 SEHNR, CDR2 FQNEAQ (reference sequence). CDR3 nucleotide sequence: TGTGCCAGCAGCCCCCCCACAGGTAGGGGCTACGAGCAGTACTTC. Translated: CASSPPTGRGYEQYF.

The rearrangement uses TRBV5-5 and TRBJ2-7, with a tentative D call TRBD1 (6 bases). Germline V gene lookup returns CDR1 SGHKS and CDR2 YYEKEE (reference sequence). This CDR3 region has 13 residues. Trimming removed 4 bases from V and 4 bases from J, with 12 bases in between. The CDR3 sequence: CASSPPRGYEQYF. The CDR3 bases are TGTGCCAGCAGCCCCCCAAGGGGGTACGAGCAGTACTTC.

Many counts were recorded for this clonotype. This chain joins TRBV7-2 and TRBJ2-2; TRBD1 might be the D (5 bases). Germline V gene sequence: CDR1 SGHTA, CDR2 FQGNSA. Trimming removed 0 bases at V and 5 bases at J, with 10 bases between. There are 15 residues in the CDR3. CDR3 nucleotides: TGTGCCAGCAGCTTAGCGTCAGGGCGAACCGGGGAGCTGTTTTTT. Protein sequence: CASSLASGRTGELFF.

The table lists this clonotype with many counts. The chain links TRBV28 to TRBJ2-1; 10 nucleotides align to TRBD2. This CDR3 contains 15 residues. With 4 bases clipped from V and 6 bases from J, the junction kept 6 bases outside the gene matches. Per the germline V gene, CDR1 is MDHEN and CDR2 is SYDVKM. CDR3 nucleotide sequence: TGTGCCAGCAGTTCGAGCGGGGGGGCGGGCAATGAGCAGTTCTTC. Protein sequence: CASSSSGGAGNEQFF.